The present T cell receptor (beta chain) was sequenced within a study of control samples from healthy donors and cancer patients. The CDR3 is made up of 17 amino acids. With V trimmed by 3 bases and J by 9 bases, 14 bases remained unmatched. CDR1 is SGHTA and CDR2 is FQGNSA in the germline V gene. Method: immunoSEQ multiplex PCR; TCRdb's copy keeps in-frame clones and lacks some. The sample shows roughly 69,000 clones, 75% to 85% of them seen only once. The J gene is TRBJ2-1, the V gene TRBV7-2; the match to TRBD1 covers 10 bases. The sequenced sample consisted of blood. This clonotype was sampled from a man between 60 and 70 years old in good health. The CDR3 reads CASSLALGTGVLGEQFF. The DNA of the CDR3 is TGTGCCAGCAGCTTGGCCCTAGGGACAGGGGTATTAGGTGAGCAGTTCTTC.